This TCR beta chain was retrieved from a study of yellow fever vaccine responses in identical twins. Study-level findings and limits: Reportedly, the response of twins' T cells to the vaccine seemed partly convergent, partly personalized.

Via MiXCR, TCRdb re-called the RT-PCR reads, giving one row per CDR3 protein. The data contain about 14,000 distinct CDR3 sequences, approximately 84% of them singletons. For this clonotype: Its antigen is currently unknown.

The CDR3 extends over 13 amino acids. Trimming shortened V by 6 bases and J by 1 base, and 9 bases separated the two germline ends. Germline V lookup: CDR1 SNHLY, CDR2 FYNNEI. The sequenced sample was T cells from blood (PBMCs), unsorted or a sorted subset (not recorded which), obtained before or after yellow fever vaccination (not recorded which). The TCR was taken from a woman under 30 who received the yellow fever vaccine. The chain uses TRBV2 and TRBJ2-5; D perhaps matches TRBD1 (6 bases). The CDR3 nucleotides are TGTGCCAGCAGAGCAGGGGCCCAAGAGACCCAGTACTTC. This encodes CASRAGAQETQYF.